This TCR beta chain is drawn from a study of siplizumab effects on memory and regulatory T cells. Findings and caveats of the study: Mappable alloreactive CD4+ clones were on average around 69% Treg-derived with siplizumab, around 30% in controls. Memory T cells appeared less diverse than naive cells, which seemed to contribute substantially to alloresponse.

J lost 4 bases, V lost 1 base, and 18 bases had no gene match. CDR1 and CDR2 (germline): MGHRA, YSYEKL. This CDR3 comprises 20 residues. Points on this clone: Its antigen is currently unknown.

Only in-frame clones appear in the TCRdb table, and some are missing; sequencing was by immunoSEQ multiplex PCR. Of 94,000 or so clones listed, 93% were seen once; the top ten hold under 8.5%. The chain carries TRBV4-1 and TRBJ2-1, with TRBD1 identical over 8 bases. The sequence derives from a human donor in good health. Sequencing was done on a sample of CD8+ T cells sorted from blood. The CDR3 sequence is CASSQVVRQGPRGLYNEQFF. CDR3 nucleotide sequence: TGCGCCAGCAGCCAAGTGGTGAGACAAGGACCCAGGGGGCTTTACAATGAGCAGTTCTTC.